These 19 T cell receptor beta chains originate from one sample sequenced in a study of blood T cell repertoires in COVID-19 (dated by TCRdb to the early 2020s). Receptor amplification or capture employed the immunoSEQ multiplex PCR assay. TCRdb provides this immuneACCESS table in a form limited to in-frame rearrangements. Some clones are lacking; in checked studies, under half of them reflect an unresolved V gene, and why the rest are absent is not known. In this sample the table shows about 160,000 clones, 88% of which occur a single time. The ten biggest clones cover less than 8.5% of the sample. Material: PBMCs or T cells enriched from blood (not recorded which). Receptors originate from a woman aged 45-59 years who had recovered from COVID-19.

The rearrangement uses TRBV4-1 and TRBJ2-4; 10 nucleotides match TRBD1. V dropped 5 bases and J dropped 7; count of bases not matched to a gene: 11. This CDR3 region has 16 residues. Germline V CDR1 and CDR2: MGHRA, YSYEKL. CDR3 in DNA: TGCGCCAGCAGCATCGACGGGACAGGGGATTGGAACATTCAGTACTTC. Translation gives CASSIDGTGDWNIQYF.

This rearrangement joins TRBV5-1 to TRBJ2-2, with unresolved D. CDR3 length equals 13 residues. In germline, CDR1 is SGHRS, CDR2 YFSETQ. Trimming shortened V by 4 bases and J by 7 bases, and 11 bases separated the two germline ends. CDR3 in amino acids: CASSQVTDGELFF. The DNA of the CDR3 is TGCGCCAGCAGCCAGGTCACCGACGGGGAGCTGTTTTTT.

The rearrangement joins TRBV11-3 to TRBJ1-1; D is possibly TRBD1 (6 bases). V lost 4 bases, J lost 1 base, and 10 bases lay in between. The CDR3 consists of 14 residues. Germline loops: CDR1 SGHNT, CDR2 YENEEA. The DNA for the CDR3 is TGTGCCAGCAGCTCGGGACACTCGAACACTGAAGCTTTCTTT. This codes for CASSSGHSNTEAFF.

This sequence joins TRBV9 and TRBJ2-3; no firm D call. The CDR3 totals 14 residues. Germline lookup yields CDR1 SGDLS and CDR2 YYNGEE. The ends were cut back, 4 bases at V and 3 bases at J, with 12 bases in the middle. CDR3 coding DNA: TGTGCCAGCAGCTACCAACACAGTACAGATACGCAGTATTTT. As protein: CASSYQHSTDTQYF.

This chain connects TRBV6-5 to TRBJ1-1; 8 bases fit TRBD1. The CDR3 is 15 amino acids. V lost 6 bases to trimming and J lost 1 base; unmatched junction nucleotides: 7. Germline assignment: CDR1 MNHEY and CDR2 SVGAGI. The CDR3 is CASRGAGGWNTEAFF. The DNA for the CDR3 is TGTGCCAGCAGAGGTGCAGGGGGCTGGAACACTGAAGCTTTCTTT.

The chain has TRBV9 and TRBJ2-1; 9 bases fit TRBD2. Germline-derived CDR1 and CDR2 are SGDLS and YYNGEE. This CDR3 region has 16 residues. V dropped 0 bases and J dropped 1; count of bases not matched to a gene: 2. CDR3 coding DNA: TGTGCCAGCAGCGTAGCAGCGGGGGGTTCCTACAATGAGCAGTTCTTC. Translating it yields CASSVAAGGSYNEQFF.

The rearrangement links TRBV14 to TRBJ1-1; D is possibly TRBD1 (5 bases). Germline lookup yields CDR1 SGHDN and CDR2 FVKESK. V lost 1 base to trimming and J lost 3 bases, with 9 bases between them. This CDR3 has 14 residues. The CDR3 coding sequence is TGTGCCAGCAGCCAAGCCCCAGGGTACACTGAAGCTTTCTTT. The encoded protein is CASSQAPGYTEAFF.

The rearrangement joins TRBV19 to TRBJ1-6, with no clear D. Trimming removed 6 bases from V and 0 bases from J, with 9 bases in between. There are 15 residues in the CDR3. CDR1 is LNHDA, CDR2 SQIVND, per germline (reference sequence). Here the CDR3 reads CASSTPRSYNSPLHF. The CDR3 DNA sequence: TGTGCCAGTAGCACACCTCGCTCCTATAATTCACCCCTCCACTTT.

This clone was observed a few times. V and J are TRBV4-3 and TRBJ2-7; 11 nucleotides agree with TRBD2. V lost 3 bases to trimming and J lost 5 bases; unmatched junction nucleotides: 0. Germline V gene sequence: CDR1 LGHNA, CDR2 YSLEER. The CDR3 is 13 residues long. The CDR3, as DNA: TGCGCCAGCAGCCAGGGACTAGCGGACGAGCAGTACTTC. Translating it yields CASSQGLADEQYF.

This clone was counted a single time. The chain joins TRBV6-4 to TRBJ1-2; the D gene is possibly TRBD1 (6 bases). The CDR3 consists of 13 residues. The germline CDR1 and CDR2 sequences are MRHNA and SNTAGT. With 3 bases removed from V and 2 bases from J, the gap between germline ends came to 7 bases. The CDR3 spells CASSETGNYGYTF. As DNA, the CDR3 is TGTGCCAGCAGTGAAACAGGGAACTATGGCTACACCTTC.

The chain is built from TRBV4-2 and TRBJ2-7; D possibly corresponds to TRBD1 (5 bases). The length of the CDR3 is 15 residues. V lost 0 bases and J 0 bases, leaving 9 bases between the germline ends. In germline, CDR1 is LGHNA, CDR2 YNFKEQ. As DNA, the CDR3 is TGTGCCAGCAGCCAAGATAGGGGTCTCTCCTACGAGCAGTACTTC. Its protein product is CASSQDRGLSYEQYF.

This chain connects TRBV19 to TRBJ2-5; possibly TRBD1 for D (6 bases). The germline V gene encodes CDR1 LNHDA and CDR2 SQIVND (reference sequence). The CDR3 is 16 amino acids. V dropped 2 bases and J dropped 5 bases, with 18 bases sitting between them. The CDR3, as DNA: TGTGCCAGTAGTATAAGGGGCACAGGGCCAGGGGAGACCCAGTACTTC. Protein sequence: CASSIRGTGPGETQYF.

J is TRBJ1-3 and V is TRBV19; the match to TRBD1 covers 7 bases. Trimming took 9 bases from V and 2 from J; bases not matched to a gene: 7. Germline CDR1 LNHDA, CDR2 SQIVND (reference sequence). CDR3 size: 14 residues. CDR3 protein: CASKSTGTGNTIYF. CDR3 DNA: TGTGCCAGCAAGTCGACAGGGACTGGAAACACCATATATTTT.

The chain links TRBV7-9 to TRBJ1-6, with D perhaps TRBD1 (5 bases). Trimming left V 1 base short and J 7 bases short, with 8 bases between. The germline V gene encodes CDR1 SEHNR and CDR2 FQNEAQ (reference sequence). The length of the CDR3 is 14 residues. Written as DNA, the CDR3 is TGTGCCAGCAGCTTAGAACAGGCAAATTCACCCCTCCACTTT. Translation: CASSLEQANSPLHF.

The V gene is TRBV14, the J gene TRBJ1-2, with TRBD1 identical over 10 bases. Germline V gene lookup returns CDR1 SGHDN and CDR2 FVKESK. After removal of 4 bases from V and 4 bases from J, the junction contained 6 bases not matched to a gene. This CDR3 is 15 amino acids long. CDR3 DNA sequence: TGTGCCAGCAGCCGCGACAGGGGGCGTTTCTATGGCTACACCTTC. Amino acids: CASSRDRGRFYGYTF.

The CDR3 is CSVGQGYNEQFF. The DNA for the CDR3 is TGCAGCGTTGGACAGGGGTACAATGAGCAGTTCTTC. The chain is built from TRBV29-1 and TRBJ2-1, with 8 bases aligning to TRBD1. J gave up 4 bases and V 4 bases, and 0 bases lay outside the gene matches. The germline V gene encodes CDR1 SQVTM and CDR2 ANQGSEA. The length of the CDR3 is 12 residues.

V gene TRBV6-1 combines with J gene TRBJ1-5; TRBD1 agrees at 8 bases. The ends lost 3 bases at V and 2 bases at J; junction bases unmatched: 6. This CDR3 spans 16 amino acids. CDR1 and CDR2 from the germline V gene are MNHNS and SASEGT. CDR3 residues: CASSDPGGSGNQPQHF. CDR3 in DNA: TGTGCCAGCAGTGACCCAGGGGGCTCGGGCAATCAGCCCCAGCATTTT.

The gene calls are TRBV13 and TRBJ1-1; 7 nucleotides line up with TRBD1. After removal of 7 bases from V and 6 bases from J, the junction contained 8 bases not matched to a gene. Germline V lookup: CDR1 PRHDT, CDR2 FYEKMQ (reference sequence). The CDR3 runs 13 residues. CDR3 loop: CASTSRGTAEAFF. For the CDR3, the DNA is TGTGCCAGCACCTCACGGGGGACAGCTGAAGCTTTCTTT.

This chain joins TRBV5-1 and TRBJ2-2, with 13 nucleotides matching TRBD2. The CDR3 has 19 amino acids. With V trimmed by 3 bases and J by 2 bases, 10 bases remained unmatched. The germline V gene encodes CDR1 SGHRS and CDR2 YFSETQ. The CDR3 protein is CASSSGLAGPNFNTGELFF. The CDR3 nucleotides are TGCGCCAGCAGCTCGGGACTAGCGGGGCCCAACTTCAACACCGGGGAGCTGTTTTTT. The full variable domain, completed using reference TRBV5-1 and TRBJ2-2, is KAGVTQTPRYLIKTRGQQVTLSCSPISGHRSVSWYQQTPGQGLQFLFEYFSETQRNKGNFPGRFSGRQFSNSRSEMNVSTLELGDSALYLCASSSGLAGPNFNTGELFFGEGSRLTVL.